Below are 4 T cell receptor beta chains sequenced from a single sample in a study of sequential checkpoint blockade in melanoma. Specified treatment: randomized to nivolumab then ipilimumab (arm A) or the reverse (arm B). Only in-frame clones appear in the TCRdb table, and some are missing; sequencing was by immunoSEQ multiplex PCR. The sample includes about 18,000 clones, 55% to 75% of them seen just once. Sequencing used CD8+ T cells sorted from blood (inferred from file names), obtained from a patient given nivolumab and ipilimumab in sequence. The origin of the receptors is a human donor with melanoma.

This clone is medium-sized. This chain uses TRBV18 with TRBJ2-7; 10 bases are a match to TRBD1. The trim removed 8 bases at V and 0 bases at J, leaving 7 bases unmatched. The germline CDR1 and CDR2 sequences are KGHSH and LQKENI. The CDR3 totals 15 residues. CDR3 DNA: TGTGCCAGCGAGGGACAGGGGAGGAGCTCCTACGAGCAGTACTTC. This encodes CASEGQGRSSYEQYF.

The chain has TRBV28 and TRBJ2-7; a possible D gene is TRBD1 (6 bases). The V end lost 3 bases, the J end lost 5 bases, and 14 bases lay between the germline ends. Germline CDR1 and CDR2: MDHEN and SYDVKM. This CDR3 region has 14 residues. The CDR3 nucleotides are TGTGCCAGCAGTTTCTACAGGGCGGAAAACGAGCAGTACTTC. Residues: CASSFYRAENEQYF.

The rearrangement uses TRBV6-1 and TRBJ1-2; 7 nucleotides agree with TRBD1. This CDR3 has 15 residues. Germline V gene lookup returns CDR1 MNHNS and CDR2 SASEGT. Trimming removed 0 bases from V and 4 bases from J; junction bases left unmatched: 5. The chain's CDR3 is CASSEAFGTVYGYTF. CDR3 in DNA: TGTGCCAGCAGTGAAGCTTTCGGGACAGTCTATGGCTACACCTTC.

V usage is TRBV5-1 and J usage is TRBJ2-7; 16 nucleotides agree with TRBD2. Germline assignment: CDR1 SGHRS and CDR2 YFSETQ. CDR3 length: 16 amino acids. V trimming: 4 bases; J trimming: 3 bases; junction bases outside the gene matches: 4. CDR3: CASSRGLAGGDYEQYF. The CDR3 DNA reads as TGCGCCAGCAGCCGGGGACTAGCGGGGGGGGACTACGAGCAGTACTTC.